The subject of this entry is one T cell receptor (beta chain). The target antigen is unknown. A read error may produce the germline difference seen at one junction end. Looked up from germline, CDR1 is SGHTA and CDR2 is FQGNSA. This CDR3 is built from 14 residues. Building the TCR beta libraries relied on iRepertoire HTBI primers, and CDR3 regions underwent Arm-PCR. TCRdb re-analysed the multiplex PCR reads in MiXCR, keeping a single row per CDR3 protein. The sample shows about 310,000 distinct CDR3 sequences, 22% of them seen only once. Time point of the sample: persistent/refractory GD, antithyroid drugs over 5 years with positive TRAb. PBMC RNA served as the TCR library source. This entry comes from a study of regulatory T cells in long-lasting Graves disease. Study-level points and caveats: There were preferences for TRBV28, TRBJ1-2 and TRBJ2-5 in persistent disease.

This specimen consisted of peripheral blood mononuclear cells (PBMCs), obtained when the disease was refractory, from a patient treated with antithyroid drugs. The chain employs TRBV7-2 and TRBJ2-5; D possibly uses TRBD1 or TRBD2 (5 bases each). The TCR comes from a female donor with Graves disease. CDR3 bases: TGTGCCAGCAGCCCGGGACGGATCCAAGAGATCCAGTACTTC. This translates into CASSPGRIQEIQYF.